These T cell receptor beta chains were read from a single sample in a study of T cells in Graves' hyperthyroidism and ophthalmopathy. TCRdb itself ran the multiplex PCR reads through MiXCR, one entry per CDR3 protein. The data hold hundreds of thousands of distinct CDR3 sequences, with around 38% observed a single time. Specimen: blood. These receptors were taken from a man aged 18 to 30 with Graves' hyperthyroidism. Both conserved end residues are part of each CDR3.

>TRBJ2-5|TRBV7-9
CASSSWRDSSCYF
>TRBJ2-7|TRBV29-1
CSVRPTGIYEQYF
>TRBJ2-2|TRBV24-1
CATSGGRKTGELFF
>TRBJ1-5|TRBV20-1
CSASDVGQGRQPQHF
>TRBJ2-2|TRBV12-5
CASALLRAGELFF
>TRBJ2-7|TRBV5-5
CASSLGGRSSDEQYF
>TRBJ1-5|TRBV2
CASRTGGGNQPQHF
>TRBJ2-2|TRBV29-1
CSVGVMGNTGELFF
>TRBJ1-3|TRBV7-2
CASSRTWGQAAGNTIYF
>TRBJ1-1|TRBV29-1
CSATDTEAFF
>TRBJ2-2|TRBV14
CASSQDAGENTGELFF
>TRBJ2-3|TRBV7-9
CASSADYPVRDTQYF
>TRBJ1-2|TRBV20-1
CSADGETTGTPYGYTF
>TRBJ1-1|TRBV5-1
CASSKGDATEAFF
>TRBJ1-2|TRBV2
CARSPGRRGTNYGYTF
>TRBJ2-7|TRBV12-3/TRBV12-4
CASSYGEREQYF
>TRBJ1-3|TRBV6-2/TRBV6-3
CASSSGDSASSGNTIYF
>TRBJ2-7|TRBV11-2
CASSFGGSGYEQYF
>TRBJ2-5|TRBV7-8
CASSLVAGREETQYF
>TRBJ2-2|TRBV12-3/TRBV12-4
CASSLEVLAGELFF
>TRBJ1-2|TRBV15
CATSRDEAREYTF
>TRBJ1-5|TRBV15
CARSGTHQPQHF
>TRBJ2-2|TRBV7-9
CASSTGQGALELFF
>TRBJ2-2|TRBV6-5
CASSAQQGFTGELFF
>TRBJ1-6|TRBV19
CASSGVSPLHF
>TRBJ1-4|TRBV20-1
CSARDRARTGEKLFF
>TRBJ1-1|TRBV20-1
CSADRVGAEAFF
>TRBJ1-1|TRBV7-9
CASSSSLLSGNTEAFF
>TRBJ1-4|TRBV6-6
CASTHGAAGEKLFF
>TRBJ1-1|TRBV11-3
CASSPYKEAFF
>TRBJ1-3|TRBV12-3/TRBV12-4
CASGTGTGNTIYF
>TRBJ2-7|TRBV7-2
CASSLDGDTYEQYF
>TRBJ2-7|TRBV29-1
CSVDHLAGSFVYQQYF
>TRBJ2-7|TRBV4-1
CASSQEQYFYEQYF
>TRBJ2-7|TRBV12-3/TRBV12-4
CASTHMGRENEQYF
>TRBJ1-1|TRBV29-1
CSVEDPTANTEAFF
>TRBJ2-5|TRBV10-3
CAISEASGGSQYF
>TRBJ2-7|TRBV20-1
CSATLALHYEQYF
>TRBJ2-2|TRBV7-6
CASSLDPAGVTRLFF
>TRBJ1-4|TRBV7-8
CASSPDGALNEKLFF
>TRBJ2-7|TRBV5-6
CASSPSPLRFAEQYF
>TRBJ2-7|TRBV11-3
CASSLDQEGVVGQYF
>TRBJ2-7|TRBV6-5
CASSYSMRTGVNYEQYF
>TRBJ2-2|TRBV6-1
CASGQGAYTGELFF
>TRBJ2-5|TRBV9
CASSAMTGGAPQETQYF
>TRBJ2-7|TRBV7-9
CASSYGQGANEQYF
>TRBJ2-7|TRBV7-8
CASSLTVSGGSSYEQYF
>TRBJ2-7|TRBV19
CASSTLSDDYYEQYF